This T cell receptor beta chain appears in the sequencing data of a study of T-cell memory formation after mild COVID-19. Regarding the study as a whole: CD4+ contracting clones lay mainly in CM and EM, CD8+ ones in EMRA. Contracting clones from day 15 to 85 had balanced CD4/CD8; later expanders favoured CD4+. Whether day 37 second-wave clones are SARS-CoV-2-specific was not confirmed.

The TCR alpha and TCR beta cDNA libraries, bearing sample barcodes and UMIs, were generated by 5'RACE using constant-segment primers. MiXCR, run by TCRdb on the 5' RACE reads, gives a single entry per CDR3 protein. Of 89,000 or so distinct CDR3 sequences listed, roughly 12% are singletons. The CDR3 sequence is 11 residues long. In germline, CDR1 is SNHLY, CDR2 FYNNEI. V was cut by 4 bases and J by 6 bases, with 5 bases left in between. This clonotype was seen only a few times. Its antigen is still unknown. The chain carries TRBV2 and TRBJ2-3; D ambiguous. The specimen sequenced was PBMCs or a T cell subset sorted from them (not recorded which). The sequence was collected from a man aged 18-30 years who had mild COVID-19 (a few samples of this study predate the infection). Cell type and time point are not known. CDR3 amino acids: CASSVLDTQYF. Written as DNA, the CDR3 is TGTGCCAGCAGTGTCTTGGATACGCAGTATTTT.